These T cell receptor beta chains were read from a single sample in a study of cytomegalovirus exposure and HLA in healthy donors. The assay was immunoSEQ multiplex PCR, and TCRdb's table has in-frame clones only and misses some. Counted here are 200,000 to 250,000 clones, approximately 82% occurring once; the ten biggest clones make up approximately 0.5%. Sequencing was carried out using PBMCs. The receptor source for this set is a middle-aged woman in good health and CMV-seronegative. Both conserved end residues are part of each CDR3. The D gene is left open where the match is weak. Size is omitted from some rows. Given values are once, few, many or a class for expanded clones.

v_call: TRBV7-9
clone_size: -
d_call: -
j_call: TRBJ2-7
cdr3_aa: CASSLVQGGEQYF
cdr3_nt: TGTGCCAGCAGCTTAGTACAGGGTGGCGAGCAGTACTTC

v_call: TRBV4-3
clone_size: few
d_call: -
j_call: TRBJ1-3
cdr3_aa: CASSPGGFRNTIYF
cdr3_nt: TGCGCCAGCAGCCCGGGAGGGTTTAGAAACACCATATATTTT

v_call: TRBV21-1
clone_size: -
d_call: -
j_call: TRBJ2-7
cdr3_aa: CASSLNLGQPSSYEQYF
cdr3_nt: TGTGCCAGCAGCCTTAACCTGGGACAGCCTAGCTCCTACGAGCAGTACTTC

v_call: TRBV5-1
clone_size: -
d_call: -
j_call: TRBJ2-2
cdr3_aa: CASSLTGNTGELFF
cdr3_nt: TGCGCCAGCAGCTTGACGGGTAACACCGGGGAGCTGTTTTTT

v_call: TRBV2
clone_size: -
d_call: -
j_call: TRBJ2-5
cdr3_aa: CASSLTLTGTQYF
cdr3_nt: TGTGCCAGCAGTCTGACCCTCACGGGGACCCAGTACTTC

v_call: TRBV19
clone_size: -
d_call: -
j_call: TRBJ2-5
cdr3_aa: CASSMPGSEQYF
cdr3_nt: TGTGCCAGTAGTATGCCCGGGTCTGAGCAGTACTTC

v_call: TRBV7-9
clone_size: few
d_call: TRBD1
j_call: TRBJ2-2
cdr3_aa: CASSGRGLRTGELFF
cdr3_nt: TGTGCCAGCAGCGGCAGGGGGTTAAGGACCGGGGAGCTGTTTTTT

v_call: TRBV14
clone_size: -
d_call: -
j_call: TRBJ2-7
cdr3_aa: CASSQQGRAYEQYF
cdr3_nt: TGTGCCAGCAGCCAACAGGGGAGGGCCTACGAGCAGTACTTC

v_call: TRBV2
clone_size: few
d_call: -
j_call: TRBJ1-1
cdr3_aa: CASSEASRDTEAFF
cdr3_nt: TGTGCCAGCAGTGAAGCATCCCGGGACACTGAAGCTTTCTTT

v_call: TRBV18
clone_size: -
d_call: -
j_call: TRBJ1-3
cdr3_aa: CASSPQDTYSGNTIYF
cdr3_nt: TGTGCCAGCTCACCACAGGACACCTACTCTGGAAACACCATATATTTT

v_call: TRBV2
clone_size: -
d_call: -
j_call: TRBJ2-5
cdr3_aa: CASRRDEETQYF
cdr3_nt: TGTGCCAGCAGGCGGGATGAAGAGACCCAGTACTTC

v_call: TRBV5-6
clone_size: -
d_call: -
j_call: TRBJ2-5
cdr3_aa: CASSGRDQETQYF
cdr3_nt: TGTGCCAGCAGCGGCAGGGACCAAGAGACCCAGTACTTC

v_call: TRBV29-1
clone_size: once
d_call: TRBD2
j_call: TRBJ2-1
cdr3_aa: CSVVEVAGISYNEQFF
cdr3_nt: TGCAGCGTTGTCGAAGTAGCGGGGATCTCCTACAATGAGCAGTTCTTC

v_call: TRBV27
clone_size: once
d_call: TRBD1
j_call: TRBJ1-2
cdr3_aa: CASSPSTGGTYGYTF
cdr3_nt: TGTGCCAGCAGTCCGTCGACAGGGGGCACCTATGGCTACACCTTC

v_call: TRBV2
clone_size: once
d_call: -
j_call: TRBJ1-5
cdr3_aa: CASSEGGQPQHF
cdr3_nt: TGTGCCAGCAGTGAAGGGGGCCAGCCCCAGCATTTT

v_call: TRBV2
clone_size: once
d_call: TRBD1
j_call: TRBJ2-7
cdr3_aa: CASSLQAGGYYEQYF
cdr3_nt: TGTGCCAGCAGTCTGCAGGCAGGGGGCTATTACGAGCAGTACTTC

v_call: TRBV11-2
clone_size: -
d_call: TRBD2
j_call: TRBJ2-1
cdr3_aa: CASSLAGGQFF
cdr3_nt: TGTGCCAGCAGCTTGGCGGGGGGGCAGTTCTTC

v_call: TRBV19
clone_size: few
d_call: -
j_call: TRBJ1-2
cdr3_aa: CASSIIGGQGYTF
cdr3_nt: TGTGCCAGTAGTATAATCGGCGGGCAAGGCTACACCTTC

v_call: TRBV5-6
clone_size: many
d_call: -
j_call: TRBJ1-1
cdr3_aa: CASSLAVRGHTEAFF
cdr3_nt: TGTGCCAGCAGCTTAGCTGTGCGGGGGCACACTGAAGCTTTCTTT

v_call: TRBV5-5
clone_size: -
d_call: -
j_call: TRBJ2-7
cdr3_aa: CASSSILGSYEQYF
cdr3_nt: TGTGCCAGCAGCTCAATTCTTGGCAGCTACGAGCAGTACTTC

v_call: TRBV7-6
clone_size: -
d_call: -
j_call: TRBJ2-3
cdr3_aa: CASSSTGGAGHTDTQYF
cdr3_nt: TGTGCCAGCAGCTCCACTGGGGGGGCAGGGCACACAGATACGCAGTATTTT

v_call: TRBV7-2
clone_size: -
d_call: -
j_call: TRBJ1-4
cdr3_aa: CASSFGNRGEKLFF
cdr3_nt: TGTGCCAGCAGCTTTGGGAATCGGGGGGAAAAACTGTTTTTT

v_call: TRBV4-2
clone_size: -
d_call: TRBD2
j_call: TRBJ2-7
cdr3_aa: CASSQESSGVTYEQYF
cdr3_nt: TGTGCCAGCAGCCAAGAATCTAGCGGGGTCACCTACGAGCAGTACTTC

v_call: TRBV5-6
clone_size: few
d_call: -
j_call: TRBJ1-1
cdr3_aa: CASSLRGGGGAFF
cdr3_nt: TGTGCCAGCAGCTTGCGCGGGGGTGGGGGAGCTTTCTTT

v_call: TRBV4-3
clone_size: few
d_call: -
j_call: TRBJ2-7
cdr3_aa: CASSQVYGHEQYF
cdr3_nt: TGCGCCAGCAGCCAAGTTTACGGTCACGAGCAGTACTTC

v_call: TRBV18
clone_size: -
d_call: TRBD1
j_call: TRBJ1-5
cdr3_aa: CASSPRGTATNQPQHF
cdr3_nt: TGTGCCAGCTCACCACGAGGGACAGCTACTAATCAGCCCCAGCATTTT

v_call: TRBV28
clone_size: few
d_call: -
j_call: TRBJ1-6
cdr3_aa: CASNSGRSPLHF
cdr3_nt: TGTGCCAGCAATTCAGGCCGTTCACCCCTCCACTTT

v_call: TRBV15
clone_size: -
d_call: -
j_call: TRBJ1-5
cdr3_aa: CATSRGGRGGHQPQHF
cdr3_nt: TGTGCCACCAGCAGAGGGGGAAGGGGGGGTCATCAGCCCCAGCATTTT

v_call: TRBV5-6
clone_size: -
d_call: -
j_call: TRBJ1-2
cdr3_aa: CASRPRGGYTF
cdr3_nt: TGTGCCAGCAGACCAAGGGGTGGCTACACCTTC

v_call: TRBV5-4
clone_size: -
d_call: TRBD1
j_call: TRBJ2-1
cdr3_aa: CASSLGGTGGNNEQFF
cdr3_nt: TGTGCCAGCAGCTTGGGCGGGACAGGGGGGAACAATGAGCAGTTCTTC

v_call: TRBV14
clone_size: -
d_call: -
j_call: TRBJ2-1
cdr3_aa: CASSHTTPEYRGISYNEQFF
cdr3_nt: TGTGCCAGCAGCCACACCACTCCCGAATATCGCGGGATATCCTACAATGAGCAGTTCTTC

v_call: TRBV19
clone_size: few
d_call: -
j_call: TRBJ1-1
cdr3_aa: CASSTTTGNTEAFF
cdr3_nt: TGTGCCAGTAGTACTACCACAGGGAACACTGAAGCTTTCTTT

v_call: TRBV19
clone_size: few
d_call: TRBD2
j_call: TRBJ2-7
cdr3_aa: CASSIGLGYYEQYF
cdr3_nt: TGTGCCAGTAGTATCGGACTAGGCTACTACGAGCAGTACTTC

v_call: TRBV19
clone_size: -
d_call: TRBD1
j_call: TRBJ2-3
cdr3_aa: CASRARGSGTDTQYF
cdr3_nt: TGTGCCAGTAGGGCCAGGGGGTCGGGCACAGATACGCAGTATTTT

v_call: TRBV11-2
clone_size: -
d_call: -
j_call: TRBJ1-1
cdr3_aa: CASSLTQPNTEAFF
cdr3_nt: TGTGCCAGCAGCTTGACACAACCGAACACTGAAGCTTTCTTT

v_call: TRBV10-3
clone_size: -
d_call: -
j_call: TRBJ2-3
cdr3_aa: CAIAGQTQADTQYF
cdr3_nt: TGTGCCATCGCAGGACAGACCCAGGCAGATACGCAGTATTTT

v_call: TRBV6-5
clone_size: -
d_call: -
j_call: TRBJ1-4
cdr3_aa: CASRTTGIRKLFF
cdr3_nt: TGTGCCAGCAGGACTACAGGGATACGGAAACTGTTTTTT

v_call: TRBV5-1
clone_size: -
d_call: TRBD1
j_call: TRBJ1-2
cdr3_aa: CASSLDRFYGYTF
cdr3_nt: TGCGCCAGCAGCCTGGACAGGTTCTATGGCTACACCTTC

v_call: TRBV9
clone_size: -
d_call: -
j_call: TRBJ1-6
cdr3_aa: CASSAGNSPLHF
cdr3_nt: TGTGCCAGCAGCGCAGGGAATTCACCCCTCCACTTT

v_call: TRBV9
clone_size: -
d_call: TRBD1
j_call: TRBJ1-1
cdr3_aa: CASSVVDRGNTEAFF
cdr3_nt: TGTGCCAGCAGCGTAGTCGACAGGGGGAACACTGAAGCTTTCTTT